A single sample is the source of the 9 T cell receptor delta chains below, sequenced in a study of Vδ1+ human thymocytes. Findings and caveats of the study: Thymic TRG and TRD repertoires appeared highly polyclonal.

For these TCRs, the target antigens are not known. Extracted RNA was reverse transcribed into cDNA. CDR3 amplicons came from multiplex PCR with pooled V-gene forward and constant-region reverse primers. TCRdb called clones anew from the multiplex PCR reads with CATT. The sample lists about 50,000 delta-chain clones, roughly 15% seen once, with about 0.4% in the top ten. The sequencing input was Vdelta1+ gamma-delta thymocytes from the thymus. Stated subset: FACS-sorted CD3+ TCRalphabeta- TCRVdelta1+ TCRVdelta2- thymocytes. Receptor source: a girl less than two years old who had congenital heart surgery.

This rearrangement joins TRDV1 to TRDJ1; no definite D call. Between the trimmed V and J ends, which lost 1 base and 1 base, there was a span of 10 bases. The CDR3 runs to 15 residues. Germline values: CDR1 TSWWSYY, CDR2 QGS. CDR3 DNA sequence: TGTGCTCTTGGGGAACATCCCACACTCACCGATAAACTCATCTTT. Its translation: CALGEHPTLTDKLIF.

The chain uses TRDV2 and TRDJ3; 8 bases agree with TRDD3. Germline V gives CDR1 GEAIGNYY, CDR2 EKD. V lost 5 bases to trimming and J lost 1 base; unmatched junction nucleotides: 9. The CDR3 runs to 18 residues. The CDR3 DNA sequence: TGTGCCTGTGCAAATCTGGGGGACCGGTCCTGGGACACCCGACAGATGTTTTTC. This codes for CACANLGDRSWDTRQMFF.

This clone has more than one count but fewer than ten. The J gene is TRDJ1, the V gene TRDV1, with D possibly TRDD2 on 5 matching bases. Trimming cost V 1 base and J 4 bases, with 13 bases left between them. Germline V gives CDR1 TSWWSYY, CDR2 QGS. CDR3 size: 15 residues. The CDR3: CALGERRGFHDKLIF. In DNA form, the CDR3 reads TGTGCTCTTGGGGAACGACGCGGCTTCCACGATAAACTCATCTTT.

This clone was detected only a few times. The chain carries TRDV1 and TRDJ1; D gene ambiguous. CDR3 size: 16 residues. From germline, CDR1 is TSWWSYY and CDR2 QGS. Trimming took 2 bases from V and 3 from J, leaving 16 bases between them. DNA for the CDR3: TGTGCTCTTGGGGAATGTGGTAAAGCCCTATCCGATAAACTCATCTTT. Protein: CALGECGKALSDKLIF.

This clone was seen only a few times. With a much larger clone just one base away, this may be a read error. This chain connects TRDV2 to TRDJ1; 7 nucleotides match TRDD3. V lost 9 bases to trimming and J lost 0 bases; unmatched junction nucleotides: 30. The length of the CDR3 is 21 residues. Germline assignment: CDR1 GEAIGNYY and CDR2 EKD. CDR3 amino acids: CARPPPSRLWGTGAYTDKLIF. For the CDR3, the DNA is TGTGCCCGCCCACCACCTTCGCGACTTTGGGGGACCGGAGCGTACACCGATAAACTCATCTTT.

V and J are TRDV1 and TRDJ1; 7 bases fit TRDD3. The J segment lost 0 bases and the V segment lost 3 bases, leaving 22 bases of the junction unmatched. Germline CDR1 and CDR2: TSWWSYY and QGS. This CDR3 is built from 21 residues. CDR3 nucleotides: TGTGCTCTTGGGGACTTCCCACGCCCCTACGTACTGGGGCCGTACACCGATAAACTCATCTTT. Protein product: CALGDFPRPYVLGPYTDKLIF.

This clone was seen a few times. The gene calls are TRDV1 and TRDJ1, with 8 bases that match TRDD3. The trim removed 1 base at V and 0 bases at J, leaving 13 bases unmatched. In germline, CDR1 is TSWWSYY, CDR2 QGS. The CDR3 has 19 residues. CDR3 sequence reads: CALGERAYWGSMYTDKLIF. The CDR3 coding sequence is TGTGCTCTTGGGGAACGGGCCTACTGGGGGTCAATGTACACCGATAAACTCATCTTT.

This chain connects TRDV3 to TRDJ1, with TRDD3 identical over 10 bases. CDR1 and CDR2 from the germline V gene are TVYSNPD and GDNSRS (reference sequence). This CDR3 is 18 amino acids long. V lost 3 bases, J lost 4 bases, and 20 bases stayed unmatched. The CDR3 nucleotides are TGTGCCTTCCCTCTTCTTCCTCTAGTGGGGGATACTCGCGATAAACTCATCTTT. Translated, it gives CAFPLLPLVGDTRDKLIF.

This clone was seen only a few times. The chain carries TRDV1 and TRDJ1, with 8 bases that match TRDD3. This CDR3 comprises 16 residues. Germline assignment: CDR1 TSWWSYY and CDR2 QGS. Trimming cost V 4 bases and J 0 bases; bases outside gene matches: 7. DNA of the CDR3: TGTGCTCTTGGGGTACTGGGGGCTCAATACACCGATAAACTCATCTTT. Translated, it gives CALGVLGAQYTDKLIF.